The entry below gives a single T cell receptor beta chain sequence along with its context. TCRdb keeps only in-frame clones here, not all; method: immunoSEQ multiplex PCR. In the table there are 70,000 or so clones, over 90% of which are singletons. This sample was taken from a study of cytomegalovirus exposure and HLA in healthy donors. The CDR3 consists of 15 residues. Looked up from germline, CDR1 is LNHDA and CDR2 is SQIVND (reference sequence). The ends lost 1 base at V and 4 bases at J; junction bases unmatched: 1. The source is a woman in her late teens or twenties in good health and CMV-seronegative. V usage is TRBV19 and J usage is TRBJ2-1; 10 bases align to TRBD1. Sequences were obtained from PBMCs. DNA for the CDR3: TGTGCCAGTAGTATAGGACAGGGGGCTTACAATGAGCAGTTCTTC. Its translation is CASSIGQGAYNEQFF.